Following are 9 T cell receptor beta chains from one sample sequenced in a study of T cell repertoires in cytomegalovirus infection (dated by TCRdb to the late 2010s). The reads were generated on an Illumina HiSeq 1500. In-frame beta chains were kept once TCRdb had trimmed the public reads at Q25 with fastp and called clones with MiXCR. Merged by CDR3 protein, the rows form single entries marked with the most common genes and DNA. This sample lists about 130,000 distinct CDR3 sequences; 7% to 10% were detected once. 10% of the sample comes from the top ten. The sample comprised PBMCs. These receptor sequences come from a human donor in good health (CMV status not recorded). Some clones in this sample may be carry-over from other donors' samples.

This clonotype has more than one count but fewer than ten. The genes are TRBV28 and TRBJ2-3; no firm D call. Trimming stripped 1 base from V and 6 bases from J, with 5 bases between. Per the germline V gene, CDR1 is MDHEN and CDR2 is SYDVKM. The CDR3 is made up of 12 amino acids. CDR3 DNA sequence: TGTGCCAGCAGTTTATATAGCGATACGCAGTATTTT. Residues: CASSLYSDTQYF.

Notes on this clonotype: This may arise from a read error, as a much more abundant clone is one base away. The chain employs TRBV2 and TRBJ1-1; D perhaps matches TRBD1 (5 bases). The CDR3 has 13 amino acids. The germline CDR1 and CDR2 sequences are SNHLY and FYNNEI. The CDR3 loop reads CASMIRGGTEAVF. CDR3 DNA: TGTGCCAGCATGATCCGGGGAGGGACTGAAGCTGTCTTT.

This clonotype was counted between two and nine times. V is TRBV2 and J is TRBJ1-6; D is uncertain. Per germline, CDR1 SNHLY and CDR2 FYNNEI. Deletions cut 6 bases from V and 1 base from J, with 16 bases between. CDR3 size: 17 residues. The CDR3 is CASSAVRLGSYNSPLHF. CDR3 in DNA: TGTGCCAGCAGCGCCGTCCGGCTGGGTTCCTATAATTCACCCCTCCACTTT. The full variable domain, completed using reference TRBV2 and TRBJ1-6, is EPEVTQTPSHQVTQMGQEVILRCVPISNHLYFYWYRQILGQKVEFLVSFYNNEISEKSEIFDDQFSVERPDGSNFTLKIRSTKLEDSAMYFCASSAVRLGSYNSPLHFGNGTRLTVT.

This clonotype has only a few counts. This chain uses TRBV29-1 with TRBJ1-5, with D perhaps matching TRBD1 (5 bases). With 3 bases removed from V and 3 bases from J, the gap between germline ends came to 9 bases. CDR1 is SQVTM, CDR2 ANQGSEA, per germline. The CDR3 spans 13 residues. The CDR3 bases are TGCAGCGTTGATGGGGGTTCCAATCAGCCCCAGCATTTT. This sequence encodes CSVDGGSNQPQHF.

This clonotype was picked up many times. J is TRBJ2-1 and V is TRBV2, with 8 nucleotides matching TRBD2. J was trimmed by 8 bases and V by 10 bases; bases with no gene match: 16. CDR1 SNHLY and CDR2 FYNNEI come from the germline V gene. This CDR3 has 15 amino acids. Here the CDR3 DNA reads TGTGCCACCCTCCGCTCTGGACTAGCAAACGATGAGCAGTTCTTC. Translation gives CATLRSGLANDEQFF.

This clonotype was recorded at least ten times. The genes are TRBV7-3 and TRBJ2-7; D gene unclear. CDR1 and CDR2 from the germline V gene are SGHTA and FQGTGA. The CDR3 spans 15 residues. V lost 7 bases and J 0 bases, leaving 16 bases between the germline ends. The CDR3 DNA is TGTGCCAGCACTCGGCAGGCGAAGATCTCCTACGAGCAGTACTTC. This codes for CASTRQAKISYEQYF. The whole variable domain, filled in from reference TRBV7-3 and TRBJ2-7, reads GAGVSQTPSNKVTEKGKYVELRCDPISGHTALYWYRQSLGQGPEFLIYFQGTGAADDSGLPNDRFFAVRPEGSVSTLKIQRTERGDSAVYLCASTRQAKISYEQYFGPGTRLTVT.

This clonotype appeared many times. J is TRBJ2-1 and V is TRBV3-1; D might be TRBD2 (5 bases). From germline, CDR1 is LGHDT and CDR2 YNNKEL (reference sequence). V shed 6 bases and J shed 8 bases, with 11 bases lying between them. The CDR3 consists of 12 residues. CDR3 sequence (DNA): TGTGCCAGCAGTCGGACGGACTATGAGCAGTTCTTC. This codes for CASSRTDYEQFF.

This clonotype was seen a few times. This chain uses TRBV5-1 with TRBJ2-7; 11 bases fit TRBD2. CDR1 and CDR2 from the germline V gene are SGHRS and YFSETQ. This CDR3 region has 16 residues. The junction had 7 bases not matched to a gene; V was cut back by 4 bases and J by 1 base. As DNA, the CDR3 is TGCGCCAGCAGCCGGGGGACTAGCGGTACATCCTACGAGCAGTACTTC. Translated: CASSRGTSGTSYEQYF. The complete variable domain, with remaining parts taken from reference TRBV5-1 and TRBJ2-7, reads KAGVTQTPRYLIKTRGQQVTLSCSPISGHRSVSWYQQTPGQGLQFLFEYFSETQRNKGNFPGRFSGRQFSNSRSEMNVSTLELGDSALYLCASSRGTSGTSYEQYFGPGTRLTVT.

There are many counts of this clonotype. The rearrangement joins TRBV7-2 to TRBJ2-3, with 9 positions matching TRBD2. The CDR3 extends over 16 amino acids. Germline loops: CDR1 SGHTA, CDR2 FQGNSA. Trimming at V came to 5 bases and at J to 6 bases, leaving 12 bases not matched to a gene. For the CDR3, the DNA is TGTGCCAGCAGCCGAGTGGGCGGGGGGGCCGTGGATACGCAGTATTTT. Encoded protein: CASSRVGGGAVDTQYF.